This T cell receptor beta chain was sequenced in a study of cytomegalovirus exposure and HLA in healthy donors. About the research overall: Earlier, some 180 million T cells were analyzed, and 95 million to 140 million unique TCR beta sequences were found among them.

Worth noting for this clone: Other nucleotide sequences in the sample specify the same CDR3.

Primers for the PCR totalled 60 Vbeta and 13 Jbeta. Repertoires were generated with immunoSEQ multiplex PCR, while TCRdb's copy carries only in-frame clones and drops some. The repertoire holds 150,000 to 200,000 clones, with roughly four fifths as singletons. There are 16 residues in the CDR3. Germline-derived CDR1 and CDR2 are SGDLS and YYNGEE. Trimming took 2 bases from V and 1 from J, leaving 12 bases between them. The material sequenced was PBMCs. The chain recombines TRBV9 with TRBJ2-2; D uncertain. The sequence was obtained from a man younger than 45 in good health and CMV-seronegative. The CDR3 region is CASSVLSSGNTGELFF. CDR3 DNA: TGTGCCAGCAGCGTTCTGTCTTCGGGGAACACCGGGGAGCTGTTTTTT.